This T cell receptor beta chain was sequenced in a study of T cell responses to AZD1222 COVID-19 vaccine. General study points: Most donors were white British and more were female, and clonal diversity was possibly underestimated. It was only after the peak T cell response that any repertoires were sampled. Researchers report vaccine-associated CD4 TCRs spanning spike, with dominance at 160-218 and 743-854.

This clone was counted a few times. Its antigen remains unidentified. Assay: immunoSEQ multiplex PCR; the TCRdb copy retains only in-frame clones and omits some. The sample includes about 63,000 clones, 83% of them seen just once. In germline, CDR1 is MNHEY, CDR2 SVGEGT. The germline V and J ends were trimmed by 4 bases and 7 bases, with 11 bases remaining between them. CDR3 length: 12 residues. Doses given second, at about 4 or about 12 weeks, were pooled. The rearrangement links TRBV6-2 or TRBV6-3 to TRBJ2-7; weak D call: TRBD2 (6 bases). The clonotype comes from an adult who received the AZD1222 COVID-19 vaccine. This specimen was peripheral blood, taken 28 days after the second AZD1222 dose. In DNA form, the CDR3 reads TGTGCCAGCAGTTCCCAGGGAGGAGAGCAGTACTTC. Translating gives CASSSQGGEQYF.